This T cell receptor (beta chain) was observed in a study of glioma-infiltrating T cells. Study context: WHO grade II oligodendrogliomas or astrocytomas, plus non-recurrent WHO grade IV glioblastomas, were sampled. Target coverage was about 4.5- to 11-fold for about 1 million blood T cells. Study results and limitations: CDR3 overlap between tissue and blood was very small. Tissue-blood divergence was below expectation in non-neoplastic patients, above in gliomas.

Amplification of TCR alpha and beta CDR3 regions from RNA used iRepertoire nested multiplex PCR. TCRdb redid the calling of the multiplex PCR reads with MiXCR, one entry per CDR3 protein. Of around 350,000 distinct CDR3 sequences in the sample, about 40% are singletons; the top ten hold approximately 12%. Looked up from germline, CDR1 is LGHDT and CDR2 is YNNKEL (reference sequence). V was clipped by 6 bases and J by 1 base, with 12 bases between them. The CDR3 has 14 amino acids. This clonotype appeared many times. Its specificity is not known. The V and J genes are TRBV3-1 and TRBJ1-1; unclear D gene. The receptor was derived from a human donor with low-grade glioma or glioblastoma, undergoing nonglioma brain surgery, or in good health (not recorded which). What was sequenced was glioma tissue, nonneoplastic brain tissue, or PBMCs (not recorded which). As DNA, the CDR3 is TGTGCCAGCAGTCAAAGAACCCAGAACACTGAAGCTTTCTTT. Amino acids: CASSQRTQNTEAFF.